The 26 T cell receptor beta chains presented below share a single source sample, sequenced in a study of cytomegalovirus exposure and HLA in healthy donors. Sequencing used immunoSEQ multiplex PCR; TCRdb keeps in-frame clones, though not all of them. The sample has fewer than 350,000 clones, over 75% seen once. The sample consisted of PBMCs. The receptors originated from a woman aged 18 to 35 in good health and CMV-seronegative.

The CDR3 nucleotides are TGTGCCTTAGCACGGACTAGCGAGTACAATGAGCAGTTCTTC. The encoded protein is CALARTSEYNEQFF. The chain employs TRBV10-3 and TRBJ2-1; TRBD2 agrees at 9 bases. This CDR3 region has 14 residues. Unmatched junction bases numbered 9, after V lost 11 bases and J lost 4 bases. Germline V gene sequence: CDR1 ENHRY, CDR2 SYGVKD.

J is TRBJ2-3 and V is TRBV6-5; perhaps TRBD2 as D (6 bases). CDR1 MNHEY and CDR2 SVGAGI come from the germline V gene. This CDR3 is built from 16 residues. Trimming cost V 1 base and J 3 bases, with 14 bases left between them. CDR3 DNA: TGTGCCAGCAGTTACTTACTAGCCGGGGGAACAGATACGCAGTATTTT. It yields the protein CASSYLLAGGTDTQYF.

This clone was seen once. The chain uses TRBV13 and TRBJ2-1; 13 nucleotides agree with TRBD2. The CDR3 sequence is 19 residues long. Unmatched junction bases numbered 9, after V lost 3 bases and J lost 1 base. Germline V gene sequence: CDR1 PRHDT, CDR2 FYEKMQ (reference sequence). CDR3 DNA: TGTGCCAGCAGCTTCCCGGGACTAGCGGGAATTGGATCCTACAATGAGCAGTTCTTC. It encodes CASSFPGLAGIGSYNEQFF.

The chain employs TRBV5-8 and TRBJ2-1; 8 positions agree with TRBD2. The V and J ends lost 6 bases and 0 bases, in that order; junction bases with no gene match: 11. Per the germline V gene, CDR1 is SGHTS and CDR2 is YDEGEE. The CDR3 is 17 residues long. This chain's CDR3 is CASTPDLAGPSYNEQFF. In DNA, the CDR3 is TGTGCCAGCACACCCGATTTAGCGGGGCCCTCCTACAATGAGCAGTTCTTC.

This chain uses TRBV5-1 with TRBJ2-7, with a weak D call TRBD2 (7 bases). Trimming pared 4 bases from V and 3 bases from J, leaving 17 bases between. The V gene's germline CDR1 is SGHRS and CDR2 YFSETQ. This CDR3 region has 15 residues. As DNA, the CDR3 is TGCGCCAGCAGCCCGTGGGGGGGCGGGGGCTACGAGCAGTACTTC. Protein sequence: CASSPWGGGGYEQYF.

This chain links TRBV29-1 with TRBJ2-1, with D tentatively TRBD2 (5 bases). This CDR3 has 10 amino acids. Per the germline V gene, CDR1 is SQVTM and CDR2 is ANQGSEA. Trimming took 7 bases from V and 9 from J, leaving 10 bases between them. CDR3 DNA: TGCAGCGCTGGAGGTGCTGAGCAGTTCTTC. Residues: CSAGGAEQFF.

The rearrangement links TRBV7-8 to TRBJ2-7; 12 bases match TRBD2. Germline V gene data show CDR1 as SGHVS and CDR2 as FQNEAQ. This CDR3 has 16 residues. V was clipped by 5 bases and J by 4 bases; unmatched bases: 9. CDR3 DNA: TGTGCCAGCAGCCAAAGACTAGCGGGAGACCGGTACGAGCAGTACTTC. It codes for CASSQRLAGDRYEQYF.

V is TRBV5-1 and J is TRBJ1-5; a weak D match, TRBD1 (6 bases). Per the germline V gene, CDR1 is SGHRS and CDR2 is YFSETQ. The CDR3 spans 14 residues. The V gene lost 0 bases and the J gene lost 7 bases, with 11 bases spanning the gap. The CDR3 DNA reads as TGCGCCAGCAGCTTGGTTTTTGGGGGCCAGCCCCAGCATTTT. It translates to CASSLVFGGQPQHF.

V is TRBV7-2 and J is TRBJ2-7, with D hard to call. Germline V gives CDR1 SGHTA, CDR2 FQGNSA. V gave up 1 base and J gave up 1 base, with 8 bases separating them. The CDR3 has 14 residues. CDR3 loop: CASSLGRISYEQYF. The CDR3 nucleotides are TGTGCCAGCAGCTTAGGGCGGATATCCTACGAGCAGTACTTC.

The chain uses TRBV25-1 and TRBJ2-3, with 9 bases fitting TRBD1. The ends lost 5 bases at V and 2 bases at J; junction bases unmatched: 5. This CDR3 spans 15 amino acids. Germline assignment: CDR1 MGHDK and CDR2 SYGVNS. As DNA, the CDR3 is TGTGCCAGCAGTAAGACAGGGGGGATCACAGATACGCAGTATTTT. Residues: CASSKTGGITDTQYF. The variable domain in full, completed from reference TRBV25-1 and TRBJ2-3, reads EADIYQTPRYLVIGTGKKITLECSQTMGHDKMYWYQQDPGMELHLIHYSYGVNSTEKGDLSSESTVSRIRTEHFPLTLESARPSHTSQYLCASSKTGGITDTQYFGPGTRLTVL.

V is TRBV27 and J is TRBJ2-7; 7 bases agree with TRBD1. Trimming removed 7 bases from V and 3 bases from J; junction bases left unmatched: 15. Per germline, CDR1 MNHEY and CDR2 SMNVEV (reference sequence). CDR3 length: 16 residues. Here the CDR3 DNA reads TGTGCCAGCACCCAACCCGAGGGGGCGAAGGACTACGAGCAGTACTTC. This codes for CASTQPEGAKDYEQYF.

The chain couples TRBV12-2 to TRBJ2-7; TRBD2, the D gene given by the table, was not confirmed from the DNA. TRBV12-2 is labeled a pseudogene. This CDR3 spans 17 amino acids. CDR3 sequence (DNA): TGTGCAAGTCGCTCCCCAGGTCCCTCTAGCGGGAGGTTCGAGCAGTACTTC. This encodes CASRSPGPSSGRFEQYF.

The V and J genes are TRBV20-1 and TRBJ2-1, with D tentatively TRBD2 (5 bases). The CDR3 loop spans 11 amino acids. V dropped 6 bases and J dropped 7 bases, with 10 bases sitting between them. From germline, CDR1 is DFQATT and CDR2 SNEGSKA (reference sequence). The CDR3 DNA is TGCAGTGCAGACTACCTGAATGAGCAGTTCTTC. Encoded protein: CSADYLNEQFF.

As concerns this clone: The sample has other DNA sequences that encode this CDR3 too. The chain combines TRBV7-3 with TRBJ1-1, with D possibly TRBD1 on 6 matching bases. The V gene lost 5 bases and the J gene lost 3 bases, with 10 bases spanning the gap. CDR1 and CDR2 (germline): SGHTA, FQGTGA. The CDR3 runs to 13 residues. CDR3 bases: TGTGCCAGCAGCCAGGACAGAGACACTGAAGCTTTCTTT. It is translated as CASSQDRDTEAFF.

A single count supports this clone. The chain employs TRBV20-1 and TRBJ2-7; perhaps TRBD2 as D (5 bases). The CDR3 spans 11 residues. Germline V CDR1 and CDR2: DFQATT, SNEGSKA (reference sequence). Trimming shortened V by 5 bases and J by 5 bases, and 10 bases separated the two germline ends. Here the CDR3 DNA reads TGCAGTGCTTTTCTAGCCAACGAGCAGTACTTC. It translates to CSAFLANEQYF.

With regard to this clone: One end of the junction varies from germline; a read error may be responsible. This chain joins TRBV5-1 and TRBJ2-7; 8 positions match TRBD2. Germline V gene lookup returns CDR1 SGHRS and CDR2 YFSETQ. The CDR3 is made up of 13 amino acids. CDR3 amino acids: CASSRTSSHEQYF. The CDR3 DNA reads as TGCGCCAGCAGCCGGACTAGCTCCCACGAGCAGTACTTC.

This chain joins TRBV11-2 and TRBJ1-1; TRBD1 might be the D (6 bases). From germline, CDR1 is SGHAT and CDR2 FQNNGV. This CDR3 region has 14 residues. Deletions cut 5 bases from V and 1 base from J, with 11 bases between. This chain's CDR3 is CASSLGAGNTEAFF. DNA of the CDR3: TGTGCCAGCAGCCTGGGGGCCGGGAACACTGAAGCTTTCTTT.

CDR3 sequence: CASSQPPGQGWHEQFF. The CDR3, as DNA: TGCGCCAGCAGCCAACCTCCGGGACAGGGGTGGCATGAGCAGTTCTTC. The chain recombines TRBV4-1 with TRBJ2-1; 10 nucleotides match TRBD1. V trimming: 2 bases; J trimming: 8 bases; junction bases outside the gene matches: 9. This CDR3 spans 16 amino acids. Germline CDR1 is MGHRA and CDR2 is YSYEKL.

V is TRBV5-1 and J is TRBJ1-5; 12 positions agree with TRBD1. CDR1 is SGHRS and CDR2 is YFSETQ in the germline V gene. There are 15 residues in the CDR3. V was clipped by 4 bases and J by 8 bases; unmatched bases: 7. The CDR3, as DNA: TGCGCCAGCAGCCGGGACAGGGGGCGAGGGGAGCCCCAGCATTTT. Translation: CASSRDRGRGEPQHF.

The chain recombines TRBV7-6 with TRBJ1-4, with D possibly matching TRBD1 (6 bases). V dropped 6 bases and J dropped 0 bases, with 11 bases sitting between them. CDR1 SGHVS and CDR2 FNYEAQ come from the germline V gene. This CDR3 contains 15 residues. The DNA for the CDR3 is TGTGCCAGCAGACCTACAGGGTCAACTAATGAAAAACTGTTTTTT. It yields the protein CASRPTGSTNEKLFF.

This chain joins TRBV30 and TRBJ2-7, with 14 bases fitting TRBD2. V trimming: 1 base; J trimming: 0 bases; junction bases outside the gene matches: 14. CDR3 length equals 20 residues. The germline V gene has CDR1 GTSNPN and CDR2 SVGIG (reference sequence). CDR3 in amino acids: CAWSAPRLAGGEHRSYEQYF. In DNA form, the CDR3 reads TGTGCCTGGAGTGCCCCCCGACTAGCGGGAGGGGAACACCGCTCCTACGAGCAGTACTTC.

The chain is built from TRBV28 and TRBJ1-6; 8 bases fit TRBD1. Germline V gene lookup returns CDR1 MDHEN and CDR2 SYDVKM. The CDR3 is 15 amino acids. With V trimmed by 4 bases and J by 4 bases, 3 bases remained unmatched. CDR3 region: CASSSRDRYNSPLHF. CDR3 bases: TGTGCCAGCAGTTCCCGGGACAGGTATAATTCACCCCTCCACTTT.

The count of this clone is one. V is TRBV2 and J is TRBJ1-1; no clear D. Germline values: CDR1 SNHLY, CDR2 FYNNEI. The V gene lost 3 bases and the J gene lost 2 bases, with 10 bases spanning the gap. The length of the CDR3 is 14 residues. DNA of the CDR3: TGTGCCAGCAGTGATGAGCATCGCAACACTGAAGCTTTCTTT. Protein product: CASSDEHRNTEAFF.

The chain carries TRBV28 and TRBJ2-7; maybe TRBD2 (5 bases). The CDR3 extends over 15 amino acids. V lost 3 bases and J lost 3, with 15 bases in between. Germline V gives CDR1 MDHEN, CDR2 SYDVKM. CDR3 sequence (DNA): TGTGCCAGCAGTTTCTGGGGAGATCGGGGCTACGAGCAGTACTTC. This translates into CASSFWGDRGYEQYF.

J is TRBJ2-7 and V is TRBV11-2; a weak D match, TRBD2 (5 bases). This CDR3 spans 18 amino acids. Trimming removed 2 bases at V and 5 bases at J, with 25 bases between. Germline V gene lookup returns CDR1 SGHAT and CDR2 FQNNGV. The CDR3 protein is CASSLSDFLLERLDEQYF. The CDR3, as DNA: TGTGCCAGCAGCTTATCGGACTTCTTGCTAGAACGGTTGGACGAGCAGTACTTC. Supplemented by reference TRBV11-2 and TRBJ2-7, the full variable domain reads EAGVAQSPRYKIIEKRQSVAFWCNPISGHATLYWYQQILGQGPKLLIQFQNNGVVDDSQLPKDRFSAERLKGVDSTLKIQPAKLEDSAVYLCASSLSDFLLERLDEQYFGPGTRLTVT.

CDR3 DNA: TGTGCCAGCAGCCGTCTGGGACAGCAAATTAGGTCCAACACAGATACGCAGTATTTT. This sequence encodes CASSRLGQQIRSNTDTQYF. The chain combines TRBV5-4 with TRBJ2-3; 7 bases agree with TRBD1. The CDR3 has 19 amino acids. V lost 4 bases, J lost 2 bases, and 19 bases stayed unmatched. Germline loops: CDR1 SGHNT, CDR2 YYREEE (reference sequence).